Below, one T cell receptor beta chain is given with its context. There are 13 residues in the CDR3. V was clipped by 3 bases and J by 11 bases; unmatched bases: 6. CDR1 and CDR2 from the germline V gene are LNHNV and YYDKDF (reference sequence). Generated by immunoSEQ multiplex PCR, the TCRdb table keeps only in-frame clones and is missing some. The sample consists of around 140,000 clones, around nine tenths of them appearing once. The data derive from a study of T cell responses to AZD1222 COVID-19 vaccine. Sequences were derived from peripheral blood, sampled on day 0 of AZD1222 vaccination. The chain recombines TRBV15 with TRBJ1-4; 7 bases agree with TRBD1. The TCR sequence derives from an adult in good health. As DNA, the CDR3 is TGTGCCACCAGCAGGGGGACAGATGGGAAACTGTTTTTT. This encodes CATSRGTDGKLFF.